This TCR beta chain is from a study of molecular identifiers for immune sequencing clone quantification. Study outcomes and limitations: The study reportedly detected spiked Jurkat TCR RNA from one cell among 1.1 million or so naive cells. Barcode-sharing identical TCR molecules could underestimate highly expanded clone sizes.

V lost 7 bases, J lost 3 bases, and 10 bases lay in between. This CDR3 region has 13 residues. Looked up from germline, CDR1 is MNHEY and CDR2 is SVGEGT. TCRdb re-derived calls from the PCR reads in MiXCR, one entry per CDR3 protein. Altogether approximately 97,000 distinct CDR3 sequences are present, 20% to 25% being singletons, with the ten largest covering about 0.94%. This clonotype was detected ten times or more. No antigen is known for it. The sequence was obtained from a human donor in good health. Some libraries in this study had Jurkat cell RNA spiked in. Sequencing input: naive CD8+ T cells from blood, with Jurkat cell RNA spiked in. Subset: FACS-sorted CD8+CD4-CCR7+CD45RA+ naive T cells. V gene TRBV6-2 or TRBV6-3 combines with J gene TRBJ1-5, with D unclear. The CDR3 reads CASNPPNNQPQHF. CDR3 DNA: TGTGCCAGCAACCCACCAAACAATCAGCCCCAGCATTTT.